What follows describes a single T cell receptor (beta chain). The antigen is unknown. The CDR3 is 17 residues long. V lost 4 bases and J lost 5; bases outside the gene matches: 11. The germline CDR1 and CDR2 sequences are SGHKS and YYEKEE (reference sequence). This sample was taken from a study of CD8 T cell repertoires and HIV-1 epitope variants. At the level of the study: Separate wells received one of Twenty-five Gag or Nef variant peptides.

Profiling relied on immunoSEQ multiplex PCR, and the TCRdb table lists in-frame clones only, not all of them. The sample lists about 5,000 clones; approximately 70% were seen once. This clonotype was obtained from a male donor with HIV. The genes are TRBV5-5 and TRBJ2-5, with 13 bases matching TRBD2. The specimen sequenced was cultured CD8+ T cells derived from PBMCs. Here the CDR3 DNA reads TGTGCCAGCAGCGCTACCGGGACTAGCGGGAACATTGAGACCCAGTACTTC. Translating gives CASSATGTSGNIETQYF.